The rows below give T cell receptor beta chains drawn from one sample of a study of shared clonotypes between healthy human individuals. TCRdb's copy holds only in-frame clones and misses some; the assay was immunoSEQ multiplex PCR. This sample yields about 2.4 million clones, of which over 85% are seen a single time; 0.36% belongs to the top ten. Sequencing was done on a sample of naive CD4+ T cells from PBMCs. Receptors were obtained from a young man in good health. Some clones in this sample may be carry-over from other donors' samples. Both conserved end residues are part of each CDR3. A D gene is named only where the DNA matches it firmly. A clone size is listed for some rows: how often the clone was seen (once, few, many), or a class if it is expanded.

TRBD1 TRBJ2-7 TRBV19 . TGTGCCAGTACCCAAACAGGGGACATGGTTGACGAGCAGTACTTC CASTQTGDMVDEQYF
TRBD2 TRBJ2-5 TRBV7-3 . TGTGCCAGCAGCCCAAGACTAGCGGACCAAGAGACCCAGTACTTC CASSPRLADQETQYF
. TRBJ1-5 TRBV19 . TGTGCCAGTAGTATAAAAGGCAGGGGAGACAATCAGCCCCAGCATTTT CASSIKGRGDNQPQHF
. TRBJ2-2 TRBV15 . TGTGCCACCAGCAGAGAGAGATCTACCGGGGAGCTGTTTTTT CATSRERSTGELFF
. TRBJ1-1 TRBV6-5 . TGTGCCAGCAGTGGAGGGAGAGTCCCGGGGACTGAAGCTTTCTTT CASSGGRVPGTEAFF
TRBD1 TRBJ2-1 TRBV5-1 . TGCGCCAGCAGCTTGGATGAGGGGGCGCCTTACAATGAGCAGTTCTTC CASSLDEGAPYNEQFF
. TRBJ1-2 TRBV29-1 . TGCAGCGTAAAGACCCAGGGCTATGGCTACACCTTC CSVKTQGYGYTF
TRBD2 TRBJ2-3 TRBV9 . TGTGCCAGCAGCGTAGCTACCGGTTCTAGCGGGAGACCTAGCACAGATACGCAGTATTTT CASSVATGSSGRPSTDTQYF
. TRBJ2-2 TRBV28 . TGTGCCAGCAATAGCGGTGGGGGACTGCCAACCGGGGAGCTGTTTTTT CASNSGGGLPTGELFF
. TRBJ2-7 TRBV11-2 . TGTGCCAGCAGCACTGGACAGTTTTACGAGCAGTACTTC CASSTGQFYEQYF
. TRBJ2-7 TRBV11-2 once TGTGCCAGCAGCCCCCCAGGGGCAATCAGAGCCCTCTACGAGCAGTACTTC CASSPPGAIRALYEQYF
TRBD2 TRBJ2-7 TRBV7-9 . TGTGCCAGCAGCACGGGACTAGCGGGAGGTTACTACGAGCAGTACTTC CASSTGLAGGYYEQYF
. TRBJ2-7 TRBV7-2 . TGTGCCAGCAGCTTAGTGGGCGTCGAGCAGTACTTC CASSLVGVEQYF
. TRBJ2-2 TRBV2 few TGTGCCAGCGGAGAGGTCGGGGCGAACACCGGGGAGCTGTTTTTT CASGEVGANTGELFF
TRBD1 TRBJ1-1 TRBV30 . TGTGCCTGGAGCCATGACAGGGGCACTGAAGCTTTCTTT CAWSHDRGTEAFF
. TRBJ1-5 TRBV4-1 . TGCGCCAGCAGCCAACCCGCCAGCAAGTCCTCCGGTAATAGCAATCAGCCCCAGCATTTT CASSQPASKSSGNSNQPQHF
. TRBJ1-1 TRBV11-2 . TGTGCCAGCAGCTTCGCCTGGGGGGGGACTGAAGCTTTCTTT CASSFAWGGTEAFF
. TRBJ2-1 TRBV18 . TGTGCCAGCTCACCATTAGTAGCGGCTCCCCCCGAGCAGTTCTTC CASSPLVAAPPEQFF
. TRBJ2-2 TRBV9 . TGTGCCAGCAGCGCCCATGGACAGCCGAACACCGGGGAGCTGTTTTTT CASSAHGQPNTGELFF
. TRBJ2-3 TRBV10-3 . TGTGCCATCAGTGAACGTCAGACGGACACAGATACGCAGTATTTT CAISERQTDTDTQYF
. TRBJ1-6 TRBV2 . TGTGCCAGCAGAGGCCCCTTTAATCCCTATAATTCACCCCTCCACTTT CASRGPFNPYNSPLHF
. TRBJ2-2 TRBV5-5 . TGTGCCAGCACGCACCCGGGGAAGAGGGACACCGGGGAGCTGTTTTTT CASTHPGKRDTGELFF
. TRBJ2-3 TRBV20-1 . TGCAGTGCTATGGACCGGGATACGCAGTATTTT CSAMDRDTQYF
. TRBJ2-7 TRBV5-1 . TGCGCCAGCAGCTTGAGAGGGGGGCCAGCCTACGAGCAGTACTTC CASSLRGGPAYEQYF
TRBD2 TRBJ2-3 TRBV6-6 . TGTGCCAGCAGCCAAAGGGGACTAGCGGGAGCAGATACGCAGTATTTT CASSQRGLAGADTQYF
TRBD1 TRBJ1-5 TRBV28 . TGTGCCAGCAGGAAGACAGGGCCCTATAGCAATCAGCCCCAGCATTTT CASRKTGPYSNQPQHF
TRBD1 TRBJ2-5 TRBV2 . TGTGCCAGCAGGCCGGGACAGGGGGCTTTGGAGACCCAGTACTTC CASRPGQGALETQYF
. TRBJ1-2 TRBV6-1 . TGTGCCAGCAGTCCTCAACTTCCTGATGGCTACACCTTC CASSPQLPDGYTF
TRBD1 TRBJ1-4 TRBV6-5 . TGTGCCAGCAGTCAACAGGGGTCTAATGAAAAACTGTTTTTT CASSQQGSNEKLFF
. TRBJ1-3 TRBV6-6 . TGTGCCAGCAGTTATAACAGGGACTCTGGAAACACCATATATTTT CASSYNRDSGNTIYF
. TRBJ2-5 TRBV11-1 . TGTGCCAGCAGCTCAGGGGTTAGGGAGACCCAGTACTTC CASSSGVRETQYF
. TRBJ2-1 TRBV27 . TGTGCCAGCCCCGGAACCGCGGATCCCTACAATGAGCAGTTCTTC CASPGTADPYNEQFF